The 2 T cell receptor beta chains reported below all come from one sample, sequenced in a study of radiotherapy plus CTLA-4 blockade in lung cancer (dated by TCRdb to the late 2010s). Library preparation used the immunoSEQ multiplex PCR assay. What TCRdb holds here is the immuneACCESS table cut down to in-frame rearrangements. Part of the clones is not present; checked against another copy, under half of the missing clones reflect an unresolved V gene, and the others are unexplained. The sample table holds roughly 40,000 clones, of which 75% to 85% were seen once. Less than 25% of the sample is held by the ten biggest clonotypes. Sequencing was performed on peripheral blood, taken from a patient treated with radiotherapy plus ipilimumab. These receptors were taken from a human donor with non-small cell lung cancer that progressed on radiotherapy plus ipilimumab.

The chain carries TRBV5-8 and TRBJ2-7; D perhaps matches TRBD2 (6 bases). This CDR3 has 14 residues. Germline CDR1 and CDR2: SGHTS and YDEGEE. Trimming stripped 2 bases from V and 4 bases from J, with 13 bases between. CDR3 nucleotides: TGTGCCAGCAGCTTTGGCGGGGCCAGGTACGAGCAGTACTTC. Translation gives CASSFGGARYEQYF.

V usage is TRBV6-1 and J usage is TRBJ1-1, with TRBD1 as a possible D gene (5 bases). CDR1 MNHNS and CDR2 SASEGT come from the germline V gene. There are 18 residues in the CDR3. V dropped 4 bases and J dropped 5 bases, with 26 bases sitting between them. CDR3 nucleotides: TGTGCCAGCAGTGCGCTATACTACCTTTATCAGGGCCCGACTGAAGCTTTCTTT. It specifies CASSALYYLYQGPTEAFF.